This entry lists 10 T cell receptor beta chains sequenced from one sample in a study of CD8+ T cells in alopecia areata. Extraction of RNA preceded its reverse transcription into cDNA, which served as the sequencing template. Data came from immunoSEQ multiplex PCR; TCRdb stores just in-frame clones and leaves some out. The specimen has roughly 110,000 clones, none found just once. Specimen: lesional skin. These receptors originate from a C3H/HeJ mouse with alopecia areata. Mouse strain MHC haplotype: H2-k.

Remarks on this clone: Gene and germline names: mouse. The read terminates 4 residues ahead of where the CDR3 ends, so the germline J gene completes it. The chain couples TRBV13-1 to TRBJ2-1; D not resolved. Per germline, CDR1 NSHNY and CDR2 SYGAGN. This CDR3 is built from 15 residues. V dropped 0 bases and J dropped 2 bases, with 9 bases sitting between them. CDR3 DNA (partial): TGTGCCAGCAGTGATGCGAACACAGACTATGCT. Translating gives CASSDANTDYA. In full, the CDR3 reads CASSDANTDYAEQFF.

This clone was recorded a few times. Genes and germline come from the mouse. Read coverage stops 4 residues before the CDR3 terminus; the germline J gene supplies the remainder. This chain joins TRBV13-3 and TRBJ2-2; 9 bases line up with TRBD1. Germline V gives CDR1 NNHDY, CDR2 SYVADS. After removal of 0 bases from V and 4 bases from J, the junction contained 1 base not matched to a gene. The CDR3 totals 15 residues. CDR3 protein: CASSDGDRVTGQLYF. The sequenced CDR3 bases are TGTGCCAGCAGTGATGGGGACAGGGTCACCGGG. The full variable domain, with the rest looked up from reference TRBV13-3 and TRBJ2-2, is EAAVTQSPRSKVAVTGGKVTLSCHQTNNHDYMYWYRQDTGHGLRLIHYSYVADSTEKGDIPDGYKASRPSQENFSLILELASLSQTAVYFCASSDGDRVTGQLYFGEGSKLTVL.

This clone was counted at least ten times. The gene names given are mouse names. The read stops 4 residues short of the end of the CDR3; the missing end is completed from the germline J gene. The V call is TRBV19, the J call TRBJ2-7; 11 bases fit TRBD2. Germline CDR1 reads FNHDT; CDR2 reads SITEND (reference sequence). The CDR3 runs to 13 residues. CDR3 DNA, as far as it was read: TGTGCCAGCAGCGCGGACTGGGGGGAT. It translates to CASSADWGD. From start to end, the CDR3 is CASSADWGDEQYF.

A word on this clone: Gene and germline names: mouse. CDR3 DNA, as far as it was read: TGTGCTAGCAGTAGAGTCCCGACTGGGGGGGCGCGAGAGCAAAAC. This sequence encodes CASSRVPTGGAREQN. The complete CDR3 protein is CASSRVPTGGAREQNTLYF. The gene calls are TRBV17 and TRBJ2-4; 12 bases align to TRBD2. The read gets to within 4 residues of the CDR3 end, and the germline J gene fills in the rest. From germline, CDR1 is MNHDT and CDR2 YYDKIL. The CDR3 loop spans 19 amino acids. The ends lost 1 base at V and 3 bases at J; junction bases unmatched: 11.

This clone was recorded a few times. Germline and genes: mouse. The CDR3 extends 4 residues past the end of the read, so its final part is completed from the germline J gene. The V and J genes are TRBV17 and TRBJ2-1; TRBD2 matches 8 bases. With V trimmed by 5 bases and J by 1 base, 4 bases remained unmatched. The CDR3 loop spans 15 amino acids. CDR1 is MNHDT, CDR2 YYDKIL, per germline. CDR3 bases read: TGTGCTAGCAGTCCCCCTGGGGGGAACTATGCT. This codes for CASSPPGGNYA. The complete CDR3 sequence is CASSPPGGNYAEQFF.

Concerning this clone itself: Here the gene names and germline are mouse. The read ends 4 residues shy of where the CDR3 ends; the end is completed using the germline J gene. The chain recombines TRBV13-3 with TRBJ2-1; TRBD1 agrees at 8 bases. Germline loops: CDR1 NNHDY, CDR2 SYVADS. CDR3 length: 15 residues. Trimming removed 2 bases from V and 0 bases from J; junction bases left unmatched: 1. The part of the CDR3 DNA that was read is TGTGCCAGCAGTGACAGGGGGCTTAACTATGCT. Protein sequence: CASSDRGLNYA. The full-length CDR3 reads as CASSDRGLNYAEQFF.

Concerning this clone itself: Gene names follow the mouse nomenclature. The CDR3 end lies 4 residues beyond the end of the read and is filled in from the germline J gene. The genes are TRBV13-3 and TRBJ2-2, with TRBD1 matching over 9 bases. Germline V gene sequence: CDR1 NNHDY, CDR2 SYVADS. This CDR3 contains 15 residues. The V gene end was trimmed by 4 bases and the J gene end by 4 bases; junction bases not matched to a gene: 5. The sequenced part of the CDR3 DNA is TGTGCCAGCAGTAAGACAGGGGGAGGCACCGGG. Translating gives CASSKTGGGTG. The whole CDR3 protein is CASSKTGGGTGQLYF.

This clone was counted between two and nine times. Genes and germline come from the mouse. The read terminates 4 residues ahead of where the CDR3 ends, so the germline J gene completes it. Within the sample, other DNA sequences also encode this same CDR3. The genes are TRBV19 and TRBJ2-3, with D perhaps TRBD1 (7 bases). The germline V and J ends were trimmed by 0 bases and 1 base, with 9 bases remaining between them. The CDR3 sequence is 15 residues long. Per germline, CDR1 FNHDT and CDR2 SITEND (reference sequence). Here the CDR3 reads CASSIVRGGAETLYF. CDR3 DNA, as far as it was read: TGTGCCAGCAGTATAGTCAGGGGGGGTGCAGAA.

This clone was picked up a small number of times. The gene symbols are mouse symbols. The DNA ends 4 residues before the CDR3 does, and the rest of the CDR3 is filled in from the germline J gene. The genes are TRBV1 and TRBJ2-1; a weak D match, TRBD1 (7 bases). The V end lost 4 bases, the J end lost 3 bases, and 10 bases lay between the germline ends. Germline V gene sequence: CDR1 NSQYPW, CDR2 LRSPGD (reference sequence). The CDR3 is 14 amino acids. CDR3 bases read: TGCACCTGCAGTGTCCAGGGGGGCTATGCT. It encodes CTCSVQGGYA. The whole CDR3 sequence is CTCSVQGGYAEQFF.

This clone came up a few times. The gene symbols are mouse symbols. The CDR3: CASRDRALNQDTQYF. The CDR3 DNA, read in part, is TGTGCCAGCAGAGACAGGGCCCTTAACCAAGAC. The chain uses TRBV13-3 and TRBJ2-5, with 7 positions matching TRBD1. From the germline J gene comes the end of the CDR3, since the read stops 4 residues before it. J lost 0 bases, V lost 5 bases, and 6 bases had no gene match. Germline V gives CDR1 NNHDY, CDR2 SYVADS. CDR3 length: 15 amino acids. Full variable domain (missing parts from reference TRBV13-3 and TRBJ2-5): EAAVTQSPRSKVAVTGGKVTLSCHQTNNHDYMYWYRQDTGHGLRLIHYSYVADSTEKGDIPDGYKASRPSQENFSLILELASLSQTAVYFCASRDRALNQDTQYFGPGTRLLVL.